The 25 T cell receptor beta chains in this list originate from one sample, sequenced in a study of cytomegalovirus exposure and HLA in healthy donors. Assay used: immunoSEQ multiplex PCR; TCRdb lists only in-frame clones, some missing. The sample has tens of thousands of clones; 90% to 95% are singletons. Sequencing was carried out using PBMCs. The source of these receptors is a man aged 18 to 29 in good health and CMV-seronegative.

This clone was counted a single time. The chain combines TRBV19 with TRBJ1-1, with 7 nucleotides matching TRBD1. CDR1 LNHDA and CDR2 SQIVND come from the germline V gene (reference sequence). V lost 1 base, J lost 4 bases, and 6 bases stayed unmatched. The CDR3 consists of 15 residues. The CDR3, as DNA: TGTGCCAGTAGTATAGGCCCAACAGGGGCCACTGAAGCTTTCTTT. It codes for CASSIGPTGATEAFF.

The chain uses TRBV7-2 and TRBJ2-5, with TRBD2 as a possible D gene (5 bases). The CDR3 is 15 residues long. V was shortened by 2 bases and J by 0 bases, with 10 bases between the two germline ends. The germline gives CDR1 SGHTA, CDR2 FQGNSA. CDR3 sequence reads: CASSLRFSDQETQYF. The CDR3 bases are TGTGCCAGCAGCTTAAGGTTTAGCGACCAAGAGACCCAGTACTTC.

In this sample, this clone turned up once. At one boundary the junction diverges from the germline segment, which might be a read error. This chain joins TRBV28 and TRBJ1-2; D remains unclear. The CDR3 covers 13 residues. Germline V gene lookup returns CDR1 MDHEN and CDR2 SYDVKM. The CDR3 loop reads CACRRVDLLGYTF. DNA for the CDR3: TGTGCCTGCAGAAGGGTGGACTTATTAGGCTACACCTTC.

The V call is TRBV7-9, the J call TRBJ2-7; 8 bases align to TRBD1. CDR1 and CDR2 from the germline V gene are SEHNR and FQNEAQ (reference sequence). This CDR3 is built from 14 residues. Trimming cost V 5 bases and J 3 bases; bases outside gene matches: 6. This chain's CDR3 is CASSHRQGNYEQYF. CDR3 sequence (DNA): TGTGCCAGCAGCCATCGACAGGGGAACTACGAGCAGTACTTC.

The chain employs TRBV9 and TRBJ2-5; possibly TRBD2 for D (6 bases). CDR1 is SGDLS and CDR2 is YYNGEE in the germline V gene. The CDR3 runs 15 residues. The V end lost 1 base, the J end lost 4 bases, and 14 bases lay between the germline ends. As DNA, the CDR3 is TGTGCCAGCAGCGTATCAACTAGCAAGATAGAGACCCAGTACTTC. Its protein product is CASSVSTSKIETQYF.

The gene calls are TRBV5-8 and TRBJ2-2; D is possibly TRBD1 (5 bases). Trimming left V 1 base short and J 0 bases short, with 10 bases between. CDR1 is SGHTS, CDR2 YDEGEE, per germline. The CDR3 sequence is 16 residues long. The CDR3 spells CASSLSTGANTGELFF. In DNA form, the CDR3 reads TGTGCCAGCAGCTTGTCTACAGGAGCGAACACCGGGGAGCTGTTTTTT.

The rearrangement links TRBV4-3 to TRBJ2-7; TRBD1 agrees at 11 bases. This CDR3 has 16 amino acids. Germline CDR1 LGHNA, CDR2 YSLEER. V trimming: 0 bases; J trimming: 3 bases; junction bases outside the gene matches: 4. The CDR3 spells CASSQEPGTGGYEQYF. Written as DNA, the CDR3 is TGCGCCAGCAGCCAAGAACCAGGGACAGGGGGCTACGAGCAGTACTTC.

The chain has TRBV15 and TRBJ2-7; TRBD1 matches at 8 bases. Trimming cost V 8 bases and J 3 bases; bases outside gene matches: 9. Germline assignment: CDR1 LNHNV and CDR2 YYDKDF (reference sequence). CDR3 size: 14 residues. CDR3 bases: TGTGCCACCCAATTGGGGACAGGAATCTACGAGCAGTACTTC. It encodes CATQLGTGIYEQYF.

The V call is TRBV6-5, the J call TRBJ2-7; D is perhaps TRBD2 (6 bases). Trimming left V 6 bases short and J 3 bases short, with 12 bases between. The CDR3 runs 13 residues. Germline lookup yields CDR1 MNHEY and CDR2 SVGAGI. The CDR3 loop reads CASRTSTDYEQYF. The CDR3, as DNA: TGTGCCAGCAGAACTAGCACCGACTACGAGCAGTACTTC.

The genes are TRBV6-6 and TRBJ2-3, with TRBD2 matching 9 bases. The length of the CDR3 is 16 residues. The V gene's germline CDR1 is MNHNY and CDR2 SVGAGI (reference sequence). The V and J ends lost 0 bases and 5 bases, in that order; junction bases with no gene match: 6. The CDR3 nucleotides are TGTGCCAGCAGTTACTCGGAGCGGGAGGATGTAGATACGCAGTATTTT. Its translation is CASSYSEREDVDTQYF.

CDR3 DNA: TGTGCCCCCCTCCGGACTACACGCCGCATCGATGAGCAGTTCTTC. Protein sequence: CAPLRTTRRIDEQFF. The rearrangement uses TRBV10-3 and TRBJ2-1; possible D gene TRBD2, 6 bases. V lost 11 bases and J 8 bases, leaving 25 bases between the germline ends. This CDR3 spans 15 amino acids. Germline CDR1 is ENHRY and CDR2 is SYGVKD.

The rearrangement links TRBV28 to TRBJ2-7; 13 bases are shared with TRBD2. Losses at the gene ends were 6 bases for V and 3 bases for J; bases not matched to a gene: 5. CDR1 and CDR2 from the germline V gene are MDHEN and SYDVKM. The CDR3 spans 15 residues. CDR3 amino acids: CASSRGLAGVYEQYF. In nucleotides, the CDR3 is TGTGCCAGCAGCCGAGGACTAGCGGGAGTCTACGAGCAGTACTTC.

This chain links TRBV4-2 with TRBJ2-3; 9 bases match TRBD2. Germline CDR1 is LGHNA and CDR2 is YNFKEQ. Trimming removed 2 bases from V and 3 bases from J; junction bases left unmatched: 6. This CDR3 contains 16 residues. CDR3 protein: CASSQYSGRSTDTQYF. The CDR3 DNA is TGTGCCAGCAGCCAATATAGCGGGAGATCGACAGATACGCAGTATTTT.

This chain joins TRBV18 and TRBJ2-5, with a possible D match to TRBD2 (6 bases). CDR3 size: 14 residues. V was trimmed by 4 bases and J by 5 bases, leaving 14 bases between them. Germline CDR1 and CDR2: KGHSH and LQKENI. The CDR3 region has the DNA TGTGCCAGCTCACAGGTCGGCGCGGGGGAGACCCAGTACTTC. Translation gives CASSQVGAGETQYF.

Concerning this clone: The junction departs from germline at one end; a sequencing error may be responsible. The chain recombines TRBV7-9 with TRBJ2-1; D possibly corresponds to TRBD2 (6 bases). Germline V gene data show CDR1 as SEHNR and CDR2 as FQNEAQ (reference sequence). The CDR3 has 14 residues. CDR3 sequence (DNA): TGTGCCAGCAGGTTAGGCGGGACGCGGGATGAGCAGTTCTTC. It codes for CASRLGGTRDEQFF.

This chain connects TRBV28 to TRBJ1-4; no clear D gene. The CDR3 has 15 amino acids. Germline V gene data show CDR1 as MDHEN and CDR2 as SYDVKM. Trimming took 4 bases from V and 2 from J, leaving 11 bases between them. As DNA, the CDR3 is TGTGCCAGCAGTTCGGCGGGTCGGACTAATGAAAAACTGTTTTTT. Amino acid sequence: CASSSAGRTNEKLFF.

The CDR3 nucleotides are TGTGCCAGCAGCCCAACTAGCGTCCTTATCACAGATACGCAGTATTTT. Its protein is CASSPTSVLITDTQYF. This chain uses TRBV11-2 with TRBJ2-3, with 7 nucleotides matching TRBD2. CDR3 length: 16 residues. CDR1 and CDR2 from the germline V gene are SGHAT and FQNNGV. Unmatched junction bases numbered 10, after V lost 5 bases and J lost 2 bases. Using reference TRBV11-2 and TRBJ2-3 for the parts outside the CDR3, the full variable domain is EAGVAQSPRYKIIEKRQSVAFWCNPISGHATLYWYQQILGQGPKLLIQFQNNGVVDDSQLPKDRFSAERLKGVDSTLKIQPAKLEDSAVYLCASSPTSVLITDTQYFGPGTRLTVL.

The chain has TRBV5-1 and TRBJ2-7; TRBD2 matches 15 bases. From germline, CDR1 is SGHRS and CDR2 YFSETQ. V trimming: 4 bases; J trimming: 5 bases; junction bases outside the gene matches: 7. The CDR3 sequence is 16 residues long. The CDR3 sequence: CASSRTSGRERHEQYF. Written as DNA, the CDR3 is TGCGCCAGCAGCAGGACTAGCGGGAGGGAAAGGCACGAGCAGTACTTC.

The V call is TRBV7-9, the J call TRBJ1-1, with unresolved D. The CDR3 is made up of 12 amino acids. Per the germline V gene, CDR1 is SEHNR and CDR2 is FQNEAQ (reference sequence). Trimming took 4 bases from V and 1 from J, leaving 4 bases between them. The CDR3 loop is CASSSTNTEAFF. DNA of the CDR3: TGTGCCAGCAGCTCTACGAACACTGAAGCTTTCTTT.

The chain employs TRBV2 and TRBJ1-4; D is ambiguous. CDR3 size: 14 residues. CDR1 and CDR2 (germline): SNHLY, FYNNEI. Trimming stripped 0 bases from V and 5 bases from J, with 7 bases between. Here the CDR3 reads CASSEAGGNEKLFF. CDR3 in DNA: TGTGCCAGCAGTGAAGCAGGAGGGAATGAAAAACTGTTTTTT.

The chain has TRBV6-5 and TRBJ1-5; D ambiguous. The CDR3 covers 15 residues. Trimming cost V 5 bases and J 4 bases, with 15 bases left between them. Germline assignment: CDR1 MNHEY and CDR2 SVGAGI. The CDR3 DNA reads TGTGCCAGCAGTCCTAGTTCTCCAGCAAATCAGCCCCAGCATTTT. It specifies CASSPSSPANQPQHF.

The chain links TRBV2 to TRBJ2-2, with a possible D match to TRBD1 (6 bases). The CDR3 totals 14 residues. Trimming removed 7 bases at V and 3 bases at J, with 12 bases between. Germline CDR1 reads SNHLY; CDR2 reads FYNNEI. CDR3 protein: CASKLGADTGELFF. The CDR3 DNA reads TGTGCCAGCAAGTTGGGGGCGGACACCGGGGAGCTGTTTTTT.

The chain links TRBV11-2 to TRBJ2-1, with D possibly matching TRBD2 (6 bases). CDR1 is SGHAT and CDR2 is FQNNGV in the germline V gene. This CDR3 contains 13 residues. Trimming cost V 10 bases and J 7 bases, with 17 bases left between them. The CDR3 loop is CAIRDWRTNEQFF. CDR3 nucleotides: TGTGCCATCCGGGACTGGCGGACGAATGAGCAGTTCTTC. The full variable domain, its missing parts supplied by reference TRBV11-2 and TRBJ2-1, is EAGVAQSPRYKIIEKRQSVAFWCNPISGHATLYWYQQILGQGPKLLIQFQNNGVVDDSQLPKDRFSAERLKGVDSTLKIQPAKLEDSAVYLCAIRDWRTNEQFFGPGTRLTVL.

The chain employs TRBV7-2 and TRBJ2-1; D may be TRBD2 (6 bases). This CDR3 comprises 14 residues. Germline V gene sequence: CDR1 SGHTA, CDR2 FQGNSA. The V end was cut by 8 bases, the J end by 6 bases, with 17 bases between. CDR3 nucleotides: TGTGCCAGCGCGAACTGGGGGGTGAGCAATGAGCAGTTCTTC. Its protein product is CASANWGVSNEQFF.

This clone was observed a single time. The chain is built from TRBV4-2 and TRBJ2-1; 10 nucleotides line up with TRBD2. J was trimmed by 10 bases and V by 0 bases; bases with no gene match: 15. The CDR3 totals 18 residues. Germline loops: CDR1 LGHNA, CDR2 YNFKEQ. As DNA, the CDR3 is TGTGCCAGCAGCCAAGAAGTGCGGACTAGCGGCATCGGTAGCGAGCAGTTCTTC. This gives the protein CASSQEVRTSGIGSEQFF.